This TCR beta chain was sequenced in a study of shared clonotypes between healthy human individuals. Study as a whole: Plates per donor: three CD4 naive, three CD4 memory, two CD8 naive, one CD8 memory. Findings and limits, study-wide: A few donors held about 4.6% of naive CD4 clonotypes in common.

Every immunoSEQ plate was one replicate of a subset's evenly spread DNA. Profiling relied on immunoSEQ multiplex PCR, and the TCRdb table lists in-frame clones only, not all of them. There are 1.5 million to 2.5 million clones in the sample; about 95% occur only once, and roughly 1.2% lies in the top ten. Terminally differentiated effector memory CD45RA+ cells were excluded by CCR7 positive selection of CD45RO-negative cells. Germline V lookup: CDR1 SGHNT, CDR2 YYREEE (reference sequence). Trimming left V 0 bases short and J 5 bases short, with 19 bases between. The CDR3 sequence is 17 residues long. Comment on this clone: Its specificity is not known.

The sequenced sample was naive CD8+ T cells sorted from blood. The gene calls are TRBV5-4 and TRBJ2-3; D remains ambiguous. The receptor's source is a man aged 18 to 35 in good health. In DNA form, the CDR3 reads TGTGCCAGCAGCTTGGACACCACACAGACCAATCTAGATACGCAGTATTTT. Protein: CASSLDTTQTNLDTQYF.